The present entry profiles one TCR beta chain with its context. Its target is unknown. The CDR3 is 14 amino acids. Per the germline V gene, CDR1 is SGHKS and CDR2 is YYEKEE (reference sequence). V lost 4 bases and J lost 3, with 14 bases in between. The data are from a study of T cell repertoires in cytomegalovirus infection. Study details: Indications came from public TCR beta signatures; they pointed to CMV infection and to a matching HLA type.

Findings and caveats of the study: Using cumulative public TCR beta family frequency, the authors identified those who carried CMV together with the relevant HLA. HLA-C-restricted CMV clonotypes gave the most frequent clonotype in two of eight donors.

In TCRdb, the reads were re-called with MiXCR into one record per CDR3 protein. This sample has roughly 600,000 distinct CDR3 sequences, with roughly 26% found just once. The chain combines TRBV5-5 with TRBJ2-7; D may correspond to TRBD1 or TRBD2 (5 bases each). Sequencing was performed on CD8+ T cells from PBMCs. This sequence originates from a human donor in good health (CMV status not recorded). Some clones in this sample may be carry-over from other donors' samples. The CDR3 is CASSRDPPGYEQYF. Written as DNA, the CDR3 is TGTGCCAGCAGCCGGGACCCGCCTGGCTACGAGCAGTACTTC.